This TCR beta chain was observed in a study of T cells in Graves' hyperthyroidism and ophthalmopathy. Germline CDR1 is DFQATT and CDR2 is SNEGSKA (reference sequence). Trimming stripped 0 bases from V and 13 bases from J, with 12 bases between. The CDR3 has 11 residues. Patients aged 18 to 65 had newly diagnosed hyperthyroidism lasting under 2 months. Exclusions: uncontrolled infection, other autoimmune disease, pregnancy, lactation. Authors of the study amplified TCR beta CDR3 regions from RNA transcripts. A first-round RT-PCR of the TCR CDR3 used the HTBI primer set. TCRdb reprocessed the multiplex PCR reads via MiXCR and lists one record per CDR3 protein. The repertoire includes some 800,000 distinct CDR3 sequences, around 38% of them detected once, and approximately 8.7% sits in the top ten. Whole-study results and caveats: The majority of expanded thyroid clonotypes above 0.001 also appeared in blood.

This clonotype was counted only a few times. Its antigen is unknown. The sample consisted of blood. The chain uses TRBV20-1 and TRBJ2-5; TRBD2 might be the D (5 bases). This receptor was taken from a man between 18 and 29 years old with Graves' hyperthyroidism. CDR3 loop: CSARDGEFGYF. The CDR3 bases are TGCAGTGCTAGAGACGGGGAATTCGGGTACTTC.